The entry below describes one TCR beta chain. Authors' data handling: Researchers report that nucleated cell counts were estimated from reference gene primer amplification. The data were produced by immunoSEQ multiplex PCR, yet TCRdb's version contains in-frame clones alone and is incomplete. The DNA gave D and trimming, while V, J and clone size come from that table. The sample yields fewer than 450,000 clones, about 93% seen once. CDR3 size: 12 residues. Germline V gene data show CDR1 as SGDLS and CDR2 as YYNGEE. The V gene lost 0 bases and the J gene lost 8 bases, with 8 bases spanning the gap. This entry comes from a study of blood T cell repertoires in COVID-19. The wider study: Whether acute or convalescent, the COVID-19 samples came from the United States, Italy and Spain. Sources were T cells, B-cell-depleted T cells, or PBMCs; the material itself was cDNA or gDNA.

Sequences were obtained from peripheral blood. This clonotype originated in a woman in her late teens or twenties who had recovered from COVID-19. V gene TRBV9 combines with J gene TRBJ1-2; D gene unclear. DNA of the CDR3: TGTGCCAGCAGCGTAGCTAGTCGGGGCTACACCTTC. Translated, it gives CASSVASRGYTF. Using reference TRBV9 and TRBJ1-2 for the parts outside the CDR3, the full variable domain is DSGVTQTPKHLITATGQRVTLRCSPRSGDLSVYWYQQSLDQGLQFLIQYYNGEERAKGNILERFSAQQFPDLHSELNLSSLELGDSALYFCASSVASRGYTFGSGTRLTVV.